Below, 7 T cell receptor beta chains from the same sample are listed, as sequenced in a study of T cell responses to AZD1222 COVID-19 vaccine. Sequencing was performed with immunoSEQ multiplex PCR; in TCRdb, only in-frame clones are kept and a portion is missing. The table records 150,000 to 200,000 clones, 85% to 95% of them present only once. The specimen was peripheral blood, collected on day 0 of AZD1222 vaccination. The receptors derive from an adult in good health.

The chain combines TRBV11-2 with TRBJ1-3; D is possibly TRBD1 (5 bases). The length of the CDR3 is 16 residues. Trimming left V 5 bases short and J 3 bases short, with 17 bases between. Germline-derived CDR1 and CDR2 are SGHAT and FQNNGV. The CDR3: CASSQWGVEGGNTIYF. CDR3 nucleotides: TGTGCCAGCAGCCAGTGGGGGGTAGAAGGTGGAAACACCATATATTTT. The complete variable domain, with remaining parts taken from reference TRBV11-2 and TRBJ1-3, reads EAGVAQSPRYKIIEKRQSVAFWCNPISGHATLYWYQQILGQGPKLLIQFQNNGVVDDSQLPKDRFSAERLKGVDSTLKIQPAKLEDSAVYLCASSQWGVEGGNTIYFGEGSWLTVV.

This sequence joins TRBV25-1 and TRBJ2-1, with TRBD1 matching over 9 bases. The germline CDR1 and CDR2 sequences are MGHDK and SYGVNS. The CDR3 runs 17 residues. The trim removed 7 bases at V and 0 bases at J, leaving 10 bases unmatched. This CDR3 reads CASTPDRGLSSYNEQFF. The CDR3 nucleotides are TGTGCCAGCACTCCGGACAGGGGCCTCAGCTCCTACAATGAGCAGTTCTTC.

J is TRBJ2-2 and V is TRBV9, with TRBD2 identical over 11 bases. V lost 7 bases and J lost 5; bases outside the gene matches: 7. Germline V gives CDR1 SGDLS, CDR2 YYNGEE. The CDR3 spans 15 residues. The CDR3 region is CASGWASGGTGELFF. The CDR3 DNA reads as TGTGCCAGCGGCTGGGCTAGCGGGGGGACCGGGGAGCTGTTTTTT.

Comments on this clone: The germline gene is not matched at one end of the junction; a read error may be the cause. V usage is TRBV13 and J usage is TRBJ1-1; 7 positions match TRBD1. The CDR3 runs to 14 residues. Germline loops: CDR1 PRHDT, CDR2 FYEKMQ (reference sequence). CDR3 loop: CASSLGTANTEAFF. CDR3 coding DNA: TGTGCCAGCAGCCTAGGGACAGCGAACACTGAAGCTTTCTTT.

The chain links TRBV5-8 to TRBJ2-1; 8 nucleotides align to TRBD2. Trimming at V came to 1 base and at J to 5 bases, leaving 5 bases not matched to a gene. The germline CDR1 and CDR2 sequences are SGHTS and YDEGEE. The CDR3 totals 15 residues. In nucleotides, the CDR3 is TGTGCCAGCAGCTTGTATAGCGGGGCGCACAATGAGCAGTTCTTC. Translating gives CASSLYSGAHNEQFF. The whole variable domain, remainder taken from reference TRBV5-8 and TRBJ2-1, is EAGVTQSPTHLIKTRGQQATLRCSPISGHTSVYWYQQALGLGLQFLLWYDEGEERNRGNFPPRFSGRQFPNYSSELNVNALELEDSALYLCASSLYSGAHNEQFFGPGTRLTVL.

This chain links TRBV6-1 with TRBJ1-6; unclear D gene. There are 17 residues in the CDR3. The germline CDR1 and CDR2 sequences are MNHNS and SASEGT. V shed 1 base and J shed 7 bases, with 17 bases lying between them. The CDR3 nucleotides read TGTGCCAGCAGTGAAGTACAGCTGGGTGGATGGAATTCACCCCTCCACTTT. Its translation: CASSEVQLGGWNSPLHF.

The chain recombines TRBV6-2 or TRBV6-3 with TRBJ2-3, with 11 bases fitting TRBD2. Losses at the gene ends were 5 bases for V and 2 bases for J; bases not matched to a gene: 6. The CDR3 runs to 16 residues. CDR1 MNHEY and CDR2 SVGEGT come from the germline V gene. In DNA, the CDR3 is TGTGCCAGCAGTCCCTATAGCGGGAGGGCCACAGATACGCAGTATTTT. This translates into CASSPYSGRATDTQYF.